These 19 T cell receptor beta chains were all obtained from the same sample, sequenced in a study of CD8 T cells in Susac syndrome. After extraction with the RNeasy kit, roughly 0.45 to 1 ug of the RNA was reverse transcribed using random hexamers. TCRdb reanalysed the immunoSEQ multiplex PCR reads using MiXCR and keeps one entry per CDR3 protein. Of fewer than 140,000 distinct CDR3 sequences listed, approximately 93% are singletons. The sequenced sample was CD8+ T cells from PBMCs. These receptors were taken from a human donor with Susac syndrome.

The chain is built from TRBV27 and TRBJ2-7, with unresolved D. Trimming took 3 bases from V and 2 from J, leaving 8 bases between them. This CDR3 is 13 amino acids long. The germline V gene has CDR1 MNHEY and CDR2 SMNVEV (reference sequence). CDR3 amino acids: CASSFASAYEQYF. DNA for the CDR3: TGTGCCAGCAGTTTCGCCTCAGCCTACGAGCAGTACTTC.

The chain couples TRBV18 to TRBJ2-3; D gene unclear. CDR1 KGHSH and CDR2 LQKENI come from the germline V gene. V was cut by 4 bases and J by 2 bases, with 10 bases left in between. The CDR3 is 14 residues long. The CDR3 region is CASSLRPDTDTQYF. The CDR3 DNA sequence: TGTGCCAGCTCACTCCGACCAGACACAGATACGCAGTATTTT.

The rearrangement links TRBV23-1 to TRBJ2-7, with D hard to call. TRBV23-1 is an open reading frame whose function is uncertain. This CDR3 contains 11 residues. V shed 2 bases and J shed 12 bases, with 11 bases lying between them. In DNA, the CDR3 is TGCGCCAGCAGTCAAGGAGTCTACACGTACTTC. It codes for CASSQGVYTYF.

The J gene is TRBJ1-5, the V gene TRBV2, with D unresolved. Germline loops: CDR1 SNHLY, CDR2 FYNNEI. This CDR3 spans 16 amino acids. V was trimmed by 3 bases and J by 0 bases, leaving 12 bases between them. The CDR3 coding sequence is TGTGCCAGCAGTGATTCTTACACCAATAGCAATCAGCCCCAGCATTTT. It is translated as CASSDSYTNSNQPQHF.

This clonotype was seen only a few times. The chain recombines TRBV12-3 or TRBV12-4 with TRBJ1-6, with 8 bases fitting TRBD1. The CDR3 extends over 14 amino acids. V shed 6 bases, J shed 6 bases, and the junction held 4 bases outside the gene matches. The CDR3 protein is CASSPTGGNSPLHF. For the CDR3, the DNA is TGTGCCAGCAGCCCTACAGGGGGTAATTCACCCCTCCACTTT.

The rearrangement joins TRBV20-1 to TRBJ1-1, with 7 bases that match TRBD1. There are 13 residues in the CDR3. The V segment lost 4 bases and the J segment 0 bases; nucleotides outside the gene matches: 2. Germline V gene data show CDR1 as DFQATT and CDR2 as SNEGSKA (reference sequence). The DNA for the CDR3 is TGCAGTGCTAACGGACAGGTGAACACTGAAGCTTTCTTT. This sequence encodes CSANGQVNTEAFF.

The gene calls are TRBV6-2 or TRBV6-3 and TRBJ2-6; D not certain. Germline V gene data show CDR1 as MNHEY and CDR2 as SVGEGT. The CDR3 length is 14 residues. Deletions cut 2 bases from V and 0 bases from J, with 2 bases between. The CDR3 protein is CASSYSSGANVLTF. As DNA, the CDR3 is TGTGCCAGCAGTTACAGCTCTGGGGCCAACGTCCTGACTTTC.

CDR3 sequence reads: CASSPVGGTEAFF. The DNA of the CDR3 is TGTGCCAGCTCACCGGTCGGGGGCACTGAAGCTTTCTTT. This rearrangement joins TRBV18 to TRBJ1-1; D may be TRBD1 (5 bases). V was shortened by 3 bases and J by 4 bases, with 9 bases between the two germline ends. The CDR3 has 13 residues. Germline CDR1 and CDR2: KGHSH and LQKENI.

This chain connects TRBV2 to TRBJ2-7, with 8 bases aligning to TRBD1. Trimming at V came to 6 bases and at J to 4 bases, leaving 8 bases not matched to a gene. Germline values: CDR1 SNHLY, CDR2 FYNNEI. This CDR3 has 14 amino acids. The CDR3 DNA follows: TGTGCCAGCAGATCACCGGACAGGGCTTACGAGCAGTACTTC. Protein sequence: CASRSPDRAYEQYF. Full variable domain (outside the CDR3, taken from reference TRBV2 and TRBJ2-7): EPEVTQTPSHQVTQMGQEVILRCVPISNHLYFYWYRQILGQKVEFLVSFYNNEISEKSEIFDDQFSVERPDGSNFTLKIRSTKLEDSAMYFCASRSPDRAYEQYFGPGTRLTVT.

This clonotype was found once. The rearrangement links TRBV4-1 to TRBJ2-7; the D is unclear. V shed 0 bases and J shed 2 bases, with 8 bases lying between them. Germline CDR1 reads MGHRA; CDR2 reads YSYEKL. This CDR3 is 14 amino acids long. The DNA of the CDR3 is TGCGCCAGCAGCCAAGAGTCAGGAGCCTACGAGCAGTACTTC. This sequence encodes CASSQESGAYEQYF.

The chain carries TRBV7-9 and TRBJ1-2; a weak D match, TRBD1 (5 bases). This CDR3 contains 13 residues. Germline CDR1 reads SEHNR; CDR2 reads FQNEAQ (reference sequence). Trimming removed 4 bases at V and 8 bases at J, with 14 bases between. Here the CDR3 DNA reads TGTGCCAGCAGCTACCTGGACACGGACGGCTACACCTTC. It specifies CASSYLDTDGYTF. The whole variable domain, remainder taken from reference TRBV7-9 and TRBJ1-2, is DTGVSQNPRHKITKRGQNVTFRCDPISEHNRLYWYRQTLGQGPEFLTYFQNEAQLEKSRLLSDRFSAERPKGSFSTLEIQRTEQGDSAMYLCASSYLDTDGYTFGSGTRLTVV.

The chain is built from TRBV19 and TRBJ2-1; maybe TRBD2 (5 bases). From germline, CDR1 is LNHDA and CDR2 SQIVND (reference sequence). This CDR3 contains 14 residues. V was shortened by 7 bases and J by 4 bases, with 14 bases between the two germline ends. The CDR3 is CASKETGSYNEQFF. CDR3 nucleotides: TGTGCCAGTAAGGAAACGGGGAGTTACAATGAGCAGTTCTTC. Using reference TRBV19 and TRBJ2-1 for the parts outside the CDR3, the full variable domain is DGGITQSPKYLFRKEGQNVTLSCEQNLNHDAMYWYRQDPGQGLRLIYYSQIVNDFQKGDIAEGYSVSREKKESFPLTVTSAQKNPTAFYLCASKETGSYNEQFFGPGTRLTVL.

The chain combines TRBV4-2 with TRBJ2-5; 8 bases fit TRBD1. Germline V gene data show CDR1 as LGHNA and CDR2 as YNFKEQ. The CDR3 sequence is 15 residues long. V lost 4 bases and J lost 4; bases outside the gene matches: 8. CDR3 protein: CASSRETGDGETQYF. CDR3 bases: TGTGCCAGCAGCCGAGAGACAGGGGATGGAGAGACCCAGTACTTC.

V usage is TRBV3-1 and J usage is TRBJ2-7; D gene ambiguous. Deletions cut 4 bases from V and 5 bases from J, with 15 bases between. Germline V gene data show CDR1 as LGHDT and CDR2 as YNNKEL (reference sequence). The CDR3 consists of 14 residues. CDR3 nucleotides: TGTGCCAGCAGCCGGGTGAGTGGGTTCGACGAGCAGTACTTC. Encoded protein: CASSRVSGFDEQYF.

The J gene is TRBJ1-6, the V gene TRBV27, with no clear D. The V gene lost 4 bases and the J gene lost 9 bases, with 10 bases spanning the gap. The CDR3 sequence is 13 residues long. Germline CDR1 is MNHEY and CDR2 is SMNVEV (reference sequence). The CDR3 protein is CASSSYQSSPLHF. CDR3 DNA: TGTGCCAGCAGTTCATACCAATCTTCACCCCTCCACTTT.

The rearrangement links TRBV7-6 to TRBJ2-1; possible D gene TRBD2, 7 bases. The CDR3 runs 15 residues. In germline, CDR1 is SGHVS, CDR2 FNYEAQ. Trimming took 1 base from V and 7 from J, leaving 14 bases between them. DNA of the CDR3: TGTGCCAGCAGCTTAGGCGGGGGCCCCGGGAATGAGCAGTTCTTC. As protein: CASSLGGGPGNEQFF.

CDR3 in DNA: TGCGCCAGCAGCCAAGATCGGACTACCTTATCCGCTTTCTTT. Its translation: CASSQDRTTLSAFF. The V and J genes are TRBV4-3 and TRBJ1-1; D gene ambiguous. The CDR3 is 14 amino acids. Germline V gene lookup returns CDR1 LGHNA and CDR2 YSLEER. Trimming left V 0 bases short and J 11 bases short, with 16 bases between.

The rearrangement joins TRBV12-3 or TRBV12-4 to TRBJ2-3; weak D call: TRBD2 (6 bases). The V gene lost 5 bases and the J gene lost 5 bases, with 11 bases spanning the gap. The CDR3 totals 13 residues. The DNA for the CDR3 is TGTGCCAGCAGTCCCGGGGGTAAAGATACGCAGTATTTT. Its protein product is CASSPGGKDTQYF.

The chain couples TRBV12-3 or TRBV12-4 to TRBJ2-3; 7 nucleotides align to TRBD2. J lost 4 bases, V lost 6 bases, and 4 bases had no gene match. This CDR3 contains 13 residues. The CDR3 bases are TGTGCCAGCAGCCGGGCGGGGGCAGATACGCAGTATTTT. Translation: CASSRAGADTQYF.